This T cell receptor (beta chain) was identified during a study of T cell responses to AZD1222 COVID-19 vaccine. Method: immunoSEQ multiplex PCR; TCRdb's copy keeps in-frame clones and lacks some. The profile shows about 100,000 clones, 80% to 95% of them singletons. The CDR3 spans 15 residues. Between the trimmed V and J ends, which lost 3 bases and 0 bases, there was a span of 11 bases. Germline loops: CDR1 MNHEY, CDR2 SVGAGI. This specimen was peripheral blood, taken 28 days after the second AZD1222 dose. The rearrangement uses TRBV6-5 and TRBJ1-1, with D possibly matching TRBD1 (5 bases). This TCR derives from an adult who received the AZD1222 COVID-19 vaccine. CDR3 bases: TGTGCCAGCAGTTATTTTCCGACAGTGAACACTGAAGCTTTCTTT. Protein product: CASSYFPTVNTEAFF.